The 30 T cell receptor beta chains below were found in one sample sequenced in a study of shared clonotypes between healthy human individuals (dated by TCRdb to the early 2020s). CD8 naive samples were obtained by positive selection for CCR7 among CD45RO-negative cells, yielding a CD45RA+CCR7+ population from which TemRA cells were excluded. Libraries were made using the immunoSEQ multiplex PCR assay. TCRdb's version of the immuneACCESS table is confined to in-frame rearrangements and falls short of the full clone set. An unresolved V gene accounts for under half of the shortfall where checked; the remainder is of unknown origin. The sample yields around 2,000,000 clones; around 96% were counted once. The ten largest make up about 1.1% of the sample. Sequenced material: naive CD8+ T cells sorted from blood. Interpreted using the paper, the cell subset or site label stands for: CD45RA+CCR7+. The receptor source for this set is a young man in good health.

Of note for this clone: This sample also contains other DNA sequences that code for the same CDR3. The chain links TRBV7-9 to TRBJ2-2; D is ambiguous. This CDR3 has 11 amino acids. Germline loops: CDR1 SEHNR, CDR2 FQNEAQ (reference sequence). The V gene lost 6 bases and the J gene lost 5 bases, with 4 bases spanning the gap. The CDR3 sequence: CASSSTGELFF. The CDR3 DNA sequence: TGTGCCAGCAGTTCTACCGGGGAGCTGTTTTTT. Based on the CDR3 plus reference TRBV7-9 and TRBJ2-2, the full variable domain is DTGVSQNPRHKITKRGQNVTFRCDPISEHNRLYWYRQTLGQGPEFLTYFQNEAQLEKSRLLSDRFSAERPKGSFSTLEIQRTEQGDSAMYLCASSSTGELFFGEGSRLTVL.

This chain joins TRBV7-9 and TRBJ1-2; TRBD1 matches at 7 bases. Germline CDR1 reads SEHNR; CDR2 reads FQNEAQ (reference sequence). Losses at the gene ends were 5 bases for V and 4 bases for J; bases not matched to a gene: 7. The CDR3 is made up of 14 amino acids. CDR3 in DNA: TGTGCCAGCAGCCCACAGGGGAACCTCTATGGCTACACCTTC. This gives the protein CASSPQGNLYGYTF.

This chain joins TRBV10-3 and TRBJ1-1; TRBD1 aligns across 8 bases. Germline CDR1 is ENHRY and CDR2 is SYGVKD. The CDR3 consists of 13 residues. With V trimmed by 10 bases and J by 0 bases, 4 bases remained unmatched. The CDR3 is CATHRGMNTEAFF. Written as DNA, the CDR3 is TGTGCCACCCACAGGGGGATGAACACTGAAGCTTTCTTT.

V gene TRBV19 combines with J gene TRBJ2-1, with 9 bases that match TRBD2. The CDR3 totals 15 residues. V was clipped by 5 bases and J by 6 bases; unmatched bases: 8. From germline, CDR1 is LNHDA and CDR2 SQIVND (reference sequence). The CDR3 DNA sequence: TGTGCCAGTAGTTTAGCGGGAGCGGGGGGCAATGAGCAGTTCTTC. Its translation: CASSLAGAGGNEQFF.

The gene calls are TRBV19 and TRBJ1-5, with D tentatively TRBD1 (5 bases). The CDR3 contains 15 residues. Germline CDR1 and CDR2: LNHDA and SQIVND (reference sequence). V lost 3 bases, J lost 5 bases, and 14 bases lay in between. The CDR3 nucleotides are TGTGCCAGTAGTATTCCCCAACAGGACGATCAGCCCCAGCATTTT. Translating it yields CASSIPQQDDQPQHF. The full variable domain, its missing parts supplied by reference TRBV19 and TRBJ1-5, is DGGITQSPKYLFRKEGQNVTLSCEQNLNHDAMYWYRQDPGQGLRLIYYSQIVNDFQKGDIAEGYSVSREKKESFPLTVTSAQKNPTAFYLCASSIPQQDDQPQHFGDGTRLSIL.

The chain carries TRBV7-6 and TRBJ2-5; 10 nucleotides agree with TRBD2. CDR1 SGHVS and CDR2 FNYEAQ come from the germline V gene. V lost 3 bases, J lost 2 bases, and 6 bases stayed unmatched. The CDR3 extends over 16 amino acids. CDR3 in amino acids: CASSFALAGEQETQYF. The CDR3, as DNA: TGTGCCAGCAGCTTCGCTCTAGCGGGAGAGCAAGAGACCCAGTACTTC.

Comment on this clone: Other DNA sequences in this sample translate to the same CDR3. The J gene is TRBJ1-1, the V gene TRBV5-1, with D possibly TRBD1 on 5 matching bases. Trimming left V 2 bases short and J 5 bases short, with 10 bases between. Germline assignment: CDR1 SGHRS and CDR2 YFSETQ. The CDR3 runs to 13 residues. CDR3 sequence (DNA): TGCGCCAGCAGCTTCTCGGGGGGAACTGAAGCTTTCTTT. This sequence encodes CASSFSGGTEAFF.

V gene TRBV29-1 combines with J gene TRBJ1-2; D might be TRBD1 (5 bases). V dropped 6 bases and J dropped 3 bases, with 14 bases sitting between them. The CDR3 is 13 residues long. Germline CDR1 SQVTM, CDR2 ANQGSEA. CDR3 region: CSVRTGVHYGYTF. Here the CDR3 DNA reads TGCAGCGTAAGGACGGGGGTACACTATGGCTACACCTTC.

The rearrangement links TRBV12-5 to TRBJ2-3; D gene ambiguous. Deletions cut 2 bases from V and 3 bases from J, with 3 bases between. CDR3 length: 12 amino acids. CDR1 is LGHNT and CDR2 is FRNRAP in the germline V gene. The CDR3, as DNA: TGTGCTAGTGGTTTGTTTACAGATACGCAGTATTTT. It encodes CASGLFTDTQYF.

The chain couples TRBV6-1 to TRBJ1-1; TRBD1 matches at 8 bases. The CDR3 has 14 residues. Germline V gene lookup returns CDR1 MNHNS and CDR2 SASEGT. Unmatched junction bases numbered 6, after V lost 5 bases and J lost 4 bases. As DNA, the CDR3 is TGTGCCAGCAGTCAGGGGGCCCGGAGCACTGAAGCTTTCTTT. It specifies CASSQGARSTEAFF.

Here the CDR3 DNA reads TGTGCCAGCAGTGAAAGGCAGGGGCCCTACAATGAGCAGTTCTTC. Translated, it gives CASSERQGPYNEQFF. The gene calls are TRBV6-1 and TRBJ2-1; perhaps TRBD1 as D (6 bases). The germline gives CDR1 MNHNS, CDR2 SASEGT. The length of the CDR3 is 15 residues. The V end lost 2 bases, the J end lost 2 bases, and 10 bases lay between the germline ends.

This chain uses TRBV9 with TRBJ2-1; D possibly corresponds to TRBD2 (6 bases). This CDR3 is built from 13 residues. Trimming removed 3 bases from V and 6 bases from J, with 10 bases in between. Looked up from germline, CDR1 is SGDLS and CDR2 is YYNGEE. CDR3 residues: CASSGTSLNEQFF. DNA for the CDR3: TGTGCCAGCAGCGGAACTAGCCTCAATGAGCAGTTCTTC.

V usage is TRBV7-9 and J usage is TRBJ1-4; no clear D. The CDR3 totals 13 residues. CDR1 and CDR2 from the germline V gene are SEHNR and FQNEAQ (reference sequence). The V end was cut by 5 bases, the J end by 13 bases, with 17 bases between. For the CDR3, the DNA is TGTGCCAGCAGCGGCAGTGGGGAAGTGGGACTGTTTTTT. This translates into CASSGSGEVGLFF.

The rearrangement joins TRBV27 to TRBJ2-1; D tentatively fits TRBD1 or TRBD2 (5 bases each). CDR1 MNHEY and CDR2 SMNVEV come from the germline V gene (reference sequence). The V gene lost 4 bases and the J gene lost 6 bases, with 16 bases spanning the gap. The CDR3 contains 15 residues. The CDR3 loop reads CASSSPGTPSNEQFF. For the CDR3, the DNA is TGTGCCAGCAGTTCCCCAGGGACCCCGTCCAATGAGCAGTTCTTC.

Points on this clone: The sample has other DNA sequences that encode this CDR3 too. This sequence joins TRBV5-4 and TRBJ1-1; D may be TRBD1 (5 bases). The ends were cut back, 2 bases at V and 0 bases at J, with 8 bases in the middle. The germline V gene encodes CDR1 SGHNT and CDR2 YYREEE (reference sequence). This CDR3 has 14 residues. The CDR3: CASSLRGMNTEAFF. The CDR3 nucleotides read TGTGCCAGCAGCTTACGGGGCATGAACACTGAAGCTTTCTTT.

Notes on this clone: Other DNA sequences of this sample code for an identical CDR3. This chain joins TRBV4-3 and TRBJ1-2; D gene unclear. CDR3 length: 13 residues. Germline V gene lookup returns CDR1 LGHNA and CDR2 YSLEER. V was pared by 4 bases and J by 4 bases, with 10 bases between. CDR3 residues: CASSPASGYGYTF. The CDR3 DNA reads TGCGCCAGCAGCCCCGCTTCGGGCTATGGCTACACCTTC.

V gene TRBV9 combines with J gene TRBJ1-1; TRBD1 agrees at 7 bases. From germline, CDR1 is SGDLS and CDR2 YYNGEE. This CDR3 is built from 15 residues. Trimming took 3 bases from V and 0 from J; bases not matched to a gene: 5. The CDR3 is CASSAPTGLNTEAFF. The CDR3 bases are TGTGCCAGCAGCGCTCCGACAGGGCTGAACACTGAAGCTTTCTTT.

The chain links TRBV27 to TRBJ2-7, with D perhaps matching TRBD1 (8 bases). The CDR3 runs to 14 residues. V was pared by 5 bases and J by 5 bases, with 16 bases between. Germline V gene lookup returns CDR1 MNHEY and CDR2 SMNVEV (reference sequence). The CDR3, as DNA: TGTGCCAGCAGTATAACAGGGGGGGTCAACGAGCAGTACTTC. This codes for CASSITGGVNEQYF.

The CDR3 nucleotides read TGTGCCACCAGCAGGCCGGACAGGGGCAGGGTTGAGCAGTTCTTC. Protein: CATSRPDRGRVEQFF. J is TRBJ2-1 and V is TRBV15, with 9 positions matching TRBD1. Germline loops: CDR1 LNHNV, CDR2 YYDKDF (reference sequence). J lost 9 bases, V lost 3 bases, and 9 bases had no gene match. The CDR3 spans 15 residues.

Only one count was recorded for this clone. Other DNA sequences of this sample code for an identical CDR3. This chain connects TRBV27 to TRBJ2-1, with no clear D. Per germline, CDR1 MNHEY and CDR2 SMNVEV (reference sequence). The CDR3 contains 13 residues. V lost 5 bases to trimming and J lost 4 bases, with 9 bases between them. CDR3 sequence: CASSLTEYNEQFF. For the CDR3, the DNA is TGTGCCAGCAGTCTCACGGAATACAATGAGCAGTTCTTC.

V gene TRBV7-6 combines with J gene TRBJ1-5; D perhaps matches TRBD1 (5 bases). Germline V lookup: CDR1 SGHVS, CDR2 FNYEAQ. The germline V and J ends were trimmed by 1 base and 3 bases, with 10 bases remaining between them. This CDR3 has 15 residues. CDR3 coding DNA: TGTGCCAGCAGCTTAGAAGACAGTCTCAATCAGCCCCAGCATTTT. It translates to CASSLEDSLNQPQHF.

The chain carries TRBV30 and TRBJ2-1; the match to TRBD2 covers 9 bases. This CDR3 has 15 residues. Germline values: CDR1 GTSNPN, CDR2 SVGIG (reference sequence). The junction had 9 bases not matched to a gene; V was cut back by 5 bases and J by 4 bases. The CDR3, as DNA: TGTGCCTGGGACGCCGGGACTAGCCCGTACAATGAGCAGTTCTTC. Its translation is CAWDAGTSPYNEQFF.

This clone was counted a single time. The chain has TRBV30 and TRBJ2-7; D may be TRBD2 (5 bases). Between the trimmed V and J ends, which lost 7 bases and 0 bases, there was a span of 13 bases. The CDR3 is 13 residues long. Germline CDR1 is GTSNPN and CDR2 is SVGIG (reference sequence). The DNA for the CDR3 is TGTGCCTACACTTACAGCGGCTCCTACGAGCAGTACTTC. This sequence encodes CAYTYSGSYEQYF.

The chain is built from TRBV6-5 and TRBJ1-6; 8 bases match TRBD1. CDR1 and CDR2 (germline): MNHEY, SVGAGI. The trim removed 6 bases at V and 8 bases at J, leaving 9 bases unmatched. This CDR3 has 15 amino acids. CDR3 region: CASSSQGAFDSPLHF. In DNA, the CDR3 is TGTGCCAGCAGCTCTCAGGGGGCGTTTGATTCACCCCTCCACTTT.

The V gene is TRBV10-2, the J gene TRBJ2-2, with no clear D. This CDR3 contains 13 residues. Germline V gene sequence: CDR1 WSHSY, CDR2 SAAADI. With 1 base removed from V and 4 bases from J, the gap between germline ends came to 4 bases. In DNA, the CDR3 is TGCGCCAGCAGTGAGTTCAGCACCGGGGAGCTGTTTTTT. Translating gives CASSEFSTGELFF.

This clone was counted once. V usage is TRBV4-1 and J usage is TRBJ2-3; D unresolved. The CDR3 totals 15 residues. The germline V gene has CDR1 MGHRA and CDR2 YSYEKL. V lost 0 bases and J lost 0, with 7 bases in between. This chain's CDR3 is CASSQDRTSTDTQYF. CDR3 DNA: TGCGCCAGCAGCCAAGACCGGACCAGCACAGATACGCAGTATTTT.

The chain recombines TRBV30 with TRBJ1-5; 10 bases map to TRBD1. This CDR3 is 15 amino acids long. V shed 1 base and J 1 base; nucleotides not matched to a gene: 1. In germline, CDR1 is GTSNPN, CDR2 SVGIG (reference sequence). CDR3 DNA: TGTGCCTGGAGTGAGGGACAGGGGAGCAATCAGCCCCAGCATTTT. Residues: CAWSEGQGSNQPQHF.

This chain joins TRBV27 and TRBJ2-6; no firm D call. This CDR3 comprises 13 residues. Germline V CDR1 and CDR2: MNHEY, SMNVEV (reference sequence). V was pared by 7 bases and J by 0 bases, with 4 bases between. As DNA, the CDR3 is TGTGCCAGCAAGGACTCTGGGGCCAACGTCCTGACTTTC. Translation: CASKDSGANVLTF.

The gene calls are TRBV13 and TRBJ2-7; D assignment may be TRBD1 or TRBD2 (5 bases each). The CDR3 contains 14 residues. Germline lookup yields CDR1 PRHDT and CDR2 FYEKMQ (reference sequence). Trimming took off 6 bases at V and 2 bases at J, with 14 bases between the two ends. CDR3 protein: CASRQHGTTYEQYF. The CDR3 DNA follows: TGTGCCAGCAGGCAACACGGGACGACCTACGAGCAGTACTTC.

On this clone itself: In the same sample, other DNA sequences code for this CDR3. The chain employs TRBV14 and TRBJ2-1; D not certain. The CDR3 has 14 amino acids. CDR1 and CDR2 (germline): SGHDN, FVKESK. Trimming stripped 4 bases from V and 4 bases from J, with 11 bases between. The CDR3 here is CASSPWGSYNEQFF. The CDR3 DNA is TGTGCCAGCAGCCCCTGGGGTTCATACAATGAGCAGTTCTTC. Using reference TRBV14 and TRBJ2-1 for the parts outside the CDR3, the full variable domain is EAGVTQFPSHSVIEKGQTVTLRCDPISGHDNLYWYRRVMGKEIKFLLHFVKESKQDESGMPNNRFLAERTGGTYSTLKVQPAELEDSGVYFCASSPWGSYNEQFFGPGTRLTVL.